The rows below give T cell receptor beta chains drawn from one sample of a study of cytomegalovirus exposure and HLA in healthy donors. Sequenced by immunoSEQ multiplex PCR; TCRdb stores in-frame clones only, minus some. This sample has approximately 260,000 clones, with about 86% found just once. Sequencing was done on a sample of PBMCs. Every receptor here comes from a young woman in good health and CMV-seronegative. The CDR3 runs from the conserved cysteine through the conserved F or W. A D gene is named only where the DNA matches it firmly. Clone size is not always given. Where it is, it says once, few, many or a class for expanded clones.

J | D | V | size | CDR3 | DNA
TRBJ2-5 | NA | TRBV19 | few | CASSSLGAGETQYF | TGTGCCAGTAGTTCGCTGGGGGCCGGGGAGACCCAGTACTTC
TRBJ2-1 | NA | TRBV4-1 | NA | CASSQVSGSYNEQFF | TGCGCCAGCAGCCAAGTATCCGGGTCCTACAATGAGCAGTTCTTC
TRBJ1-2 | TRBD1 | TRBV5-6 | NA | CASSLGQGAVGYTF | TGTGCCAGCAGCTTGGGACAGGGGGCAGTTGGCTACACCTTC
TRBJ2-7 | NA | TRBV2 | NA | CASSSQRRYEQYF | TGTGCCAGCAGTTCACAACGTCGCTACGAGCAGTACTTC
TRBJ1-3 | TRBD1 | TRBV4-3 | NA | CASSQDPSTGGGGNTIYF | TGCGCCAGCAGCCAAGATCCCTCGACAGGGGGAGGTGGAAACACCATATATTTT
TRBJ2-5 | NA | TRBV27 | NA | CASSSVRSSYQETQYF | TGTGCCAGCAGTTCCGTACGGTCCTCGTACCAAGAGACCCAGTACTTC
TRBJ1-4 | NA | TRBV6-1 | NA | CASSVSGPPNEKLFF | TGTGCCAGCAGTGTTTCTGGGCCGCCTAATGAAAAACTGTTTTTT
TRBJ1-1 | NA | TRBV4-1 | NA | CASSRFFGRAEAFF | TGCGCCAGCAGCCGCTTCTTTGGGCGTGCTGAAGCTTTCTTT
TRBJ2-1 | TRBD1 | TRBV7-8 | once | CASLGQEDYNEQFF | TGTGCCAGCCTGGGACAGGAGGATTACAATGAGCAGTTCTTC
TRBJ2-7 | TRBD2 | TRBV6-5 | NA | CASSYSSGGVYEQYF | TGTGCCAGCAGTTACTCGAGCGGGGGAGTCTACGAGCAGTACTTC
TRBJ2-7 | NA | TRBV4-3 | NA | CASSQEGRTYEQYF | TGCGCCAGCAGCCAAGAAGGCAGGACCTACGAGCAGTACTTC
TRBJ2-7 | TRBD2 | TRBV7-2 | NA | CASSLGPSGGPNTPYEQYF | TGTGCCAGCAGCTTAGGCCCTAGCGGGGGTCCTAATACTCCCTACGAGCAGTACTTC
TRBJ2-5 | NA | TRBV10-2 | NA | CASRGQNQETQYF | TGCGCCAGCCGTGGACAGAACCAAGAGACCCAGTACTTC
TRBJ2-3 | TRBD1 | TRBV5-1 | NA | CASSWRQGSDTQYF | TGCGCCAGCAGCTGGAGACAGGGATCAGATACGCAGTATTTT
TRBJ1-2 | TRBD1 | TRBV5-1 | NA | CVSSRGTGTYGYTF | TGCGTCAGCAGCCGAGGGACAGGGACCTATGGCTACACCTTC
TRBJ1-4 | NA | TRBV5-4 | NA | CASSRRDSTNEKLFF | TGTGCCAGCAGCCGCCGCGACAGCACTAATGAAAAACTGTTTTTT
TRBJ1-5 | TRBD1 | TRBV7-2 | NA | CASSNRGDQPQHF | TGTGCCAGCAGCAACAGGGGGGATCAGCCCCAGCATTTT
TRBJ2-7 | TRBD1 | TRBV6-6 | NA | CASSHGDRGEQYF | TGTGCCAGCAGTCACGGGGACAGGGGCGAGCAGTACTTC
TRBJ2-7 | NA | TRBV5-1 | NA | CASSPPVADEQYF | TGCGCCAGCAGCCCGCCCGTAGCTGACGAGCAGTACTTC
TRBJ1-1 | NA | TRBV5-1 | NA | CASTGNTEAFF | TGCGCCTCGACAGGGAACACTGAAGCTTTCTTT
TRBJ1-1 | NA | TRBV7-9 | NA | CASSASTGRAFF | TGTGCCAGCAGCGCCAGCACAGGGAGAGCTTTCTTT
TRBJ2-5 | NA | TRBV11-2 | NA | CASSLVSETQYF | TGTGCCAGCAGCTTAGTGTCTGAGACCCAGTACTTC
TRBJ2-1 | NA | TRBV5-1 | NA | CASRPLQEWAEQFF | TGCGCCAGCAGACCGCTACAGGAGTGGGCCGAGCAGTTCTTC
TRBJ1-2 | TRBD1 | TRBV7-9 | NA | CASSPGGLWGYTF | TGTGCCAGCAGCCCAGGGGGCTTGTGGGGCTACACCTTC
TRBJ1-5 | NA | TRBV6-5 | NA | CASSYSSGGNQPQHF | TGTGCCAGCAGTTACTCGTCCGGAGGCAATCAGCCCCAGCATTTT
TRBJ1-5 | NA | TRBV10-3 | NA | CAISEKREYQPQHF | TGTGCCATCAGTGAAAAGAGGGAGTATCAGCCCCAGCATTTT
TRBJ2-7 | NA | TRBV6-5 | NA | CASFSSRTYEQYF | TGTGCCAGCTTCTCTAGCCGTACCTACGAGCAGTACTTC
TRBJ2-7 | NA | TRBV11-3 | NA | CASSIARTGSYEQYF | TGTGCCAGCAGCATTGCCAGGACGGGGTCCTACGAGCAGTACTTC
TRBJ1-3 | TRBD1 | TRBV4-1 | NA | CASSQAGTGSGNTIYF | TGCGCCAGCAGCCAAGCCGGGACAGGCTCTGGAAACACCATATATTTT
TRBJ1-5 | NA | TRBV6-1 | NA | CASSEFDSYQPQHF | TGTGCCAGCAGTGAGTTCGACAGTTATCAGCCCCAGCATTTT
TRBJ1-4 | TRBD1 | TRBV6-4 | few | CATSPGTGGYEKLFF | TGTGCCACCTCGCCCGGGACAGGGGGTTATGAAAAACTGTTTTTT
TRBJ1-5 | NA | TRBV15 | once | CATSRDLGMEGPQHF | TGTGCCACCAGCAGAGATCTGGGGATGGAGGGGCCCCAGCATTTT
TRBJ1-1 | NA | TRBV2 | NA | CASSEVTVGTEAFF | TGTGCCAGCAGTGAGGTCACAGTGGGCACTGAAGCTTTCTTT
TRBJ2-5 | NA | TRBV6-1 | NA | CASSDTGIRETQYF | TGTGCCAGCAGTGATACAGGGATTCGGGAGACCCAGTACTTC
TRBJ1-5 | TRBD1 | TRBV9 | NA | CASSGTGGDNQPQHF | TGTGCCAGCAGCGGGACAGGGGGCGACAATCAGCCCCAGCATTTT
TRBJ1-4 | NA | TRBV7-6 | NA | CASTLRRGEEKLFF | TGTGCCAGCACCTTGAGAAGGGGTGAGGAAAAACTGTTTTTT
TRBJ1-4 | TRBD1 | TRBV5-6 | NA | CASSHRGQINEKLFF | TGTGCCAGCAGCCACCGGGGACAGATAAATGAAAAACTGTTTTTT
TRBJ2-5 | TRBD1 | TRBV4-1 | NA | CASSRAQGTSQETQYF | TGCGCCAGCAGCCGTGCACAGGGGACCTCTCAAGAGACCCAGTACTTC
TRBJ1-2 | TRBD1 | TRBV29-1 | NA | CSVEEAGGYGYTF | TGCAGCGTTGAAGAAGCAGGGGGCTATGGCTACACCTTC
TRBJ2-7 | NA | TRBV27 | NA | CASSLTVSYEQYF | TGTGCCAGCAGTCTGACAGTTTCCTACGAGCAGTACTTC
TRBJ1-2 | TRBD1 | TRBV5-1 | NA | CASSSDRVRYGYTF | TGCGCCAGCAGCTCAGACAGGGTTCGTTATGGCTACACCTTC